This T cell receptor (beta chain) was sequenced during a study of T cells in localized non-small cell lung cancer. General study results and limits: Higher adjacent-lung clonality was associated with shorter survival. Adjacent lung held a median roughly 60 of the top 100 tumor clones.

With respect to this clone: The antigen is unknown.

Germline V gene sequence: CDR1 SGHTA, CDR2 FQGNSA. The junction had 6 bases not matched to a gene; V was cut back by 6 bases and J by 6 bases. The CDR3 is made up of 13 amino acids. Here immunoSEQ multiplex PCR was the method, and the copy in TCRdb shows in-frame clones only, minus some. The profile shows approximately 47,000 clones, about 85% of them singletons. The V and J genes are TRBV7-2 and TRBJ1-2; 8 bases fit TRBD1. The sequence came from a man aged 40 to 70 with stage II lung adenocarcinoma. This specimen was PBMCs, taken before any cancer treatment. Here the CDR3 DNA reads TGTGCCAGCAGTTTGGACAGGGCCGATGGCTACACCTTC. The encoded protein is CASSLDRADGYTF.